These 32 T cell receptor beta chains share one sample of origin, sequenced in a study of blood T cell repertoires in COVID-19. Assay used: immunoSEQ multiplex PCR; TCRdb lists only in-frame clones, some missing. The sample comprises about 300,000 clones, around 87% of which are singletons, and over 1% rests with the top ten. Sequencing input: peripheral blood. The receptors derive from a man in his sixties or seventies with acute or convalescent COVID-19.

The chain is built from TRBV28 and TRBJ2-2; D is perhaps TRBD2 (5 bases). CDR1 is MDHEN, CDR2 SYDVKM, per germline. The CDR3 is made up of 16 amino acids. The V and J ends lost 3 bases and 3 bases respectively, with 14 bases between them. The CDR3 sequence: CASSFSGRAYTGELFF. In nucleotides, the CDR3 is TGTGCCAGCAGTTTCAGTGGGCGGGCTTACACCGGGGAGCTGTTTTTT.

CDR3 coding DNA: TGTGCCAGCAGCCGAGGAACAGGGAATTACTACGAGCAGTACTTC. It encodes CASSRGTGNYYEQYF. The rearrangement joins TRBV4-2 to TRBJ2-7, with D possibly matching TRBD1 (6 bases). From germline, CDR1 is LGHNA and CDR2 YNFKEQ. This CDR3 is 15 amino acids long. The ends were cut back, 4 bases at V and 3 bases at J, with 16 bases in the middle.

The V call is TRBV9, the J call TRBJ2-3, with D perhaps TRBD2 (6 bases). V was shortened by 0 bases and J by 2 bases, with 13 bases between the two germline ends. This CDR3 contains 16 residues. The germline V gene encodes CDR1 SGDLS and CDR2 YYNGEE. The CDR3: CASSVDGGTATDTQYF. The CDR3 nucleotides read TGTGCCAGCAGCGTAGATGGCGGGACCGCCACAGATACGCAGTATTTT.

V is TRBV7-2 and J is TRBJ2-3; D not certain. Trimming cost V 5 bases and J 6 bases, with 9 bases left between them. This CDR3 comprises 12 residues. Germline CDR1 SGHTA, CDR2 FQGNSA. The CDR3 nucleotides read TGTGCCAGCAGCATCCTCGGGGATACGCAGTATTTT. Translated, it gives CASSILGDTQYF.

This chain uses TRBV7-9 with TRBJ1-2; D ambiguous. This CDR3 is 13 amino acids long. V lost 4 bases to trimming and J lost 8 bases, with 14 bases between them. Germline V gene data show CDR1 as SEHNR and CDR2 as FQNEAQ (reference sequence). CDR3 DNA: TGTGCCAGCAGCTCGACGGGAAATGGAGGCTACACCTTC. Protein product: CASSSTGNGGYTF.

The V and J genes are TRBV10-3 and TRBJ2-2, with D possibly TRBD2 on 6 matching bases. From germline, CDR1 is ENHRY and CDR2 SYGVKD. Trimming left V 2 bases short and J 2 bases short, with 12 bases between. This CDR3 region has 16 residues. CDR3 DNA: TGTGCCATCAGTGAGCCTGGCGGGATAAACACCGGGGAGCTGTTTTTT. It codes for CAISEPGGINTGELFF.

This chain links TRBV4-3 with TRBJ1-5; possibly TRBD1 for D (5 bases). V was clipped by 0 bases and J by 7 bases, with 10 bases between them. From germline, CDR1 is LGHNA and CDR2 YSLEER. CDR3 length equals 14 residues. CDR3: CASSQEWGDQPQHF. The CDR3 DNA sequence: TGCGCCAGCAGCCAAGAATGGGGCGACCAGCCCCAGCATTTT.

J is TRBJ2-2 and V is TRBV19, with D perhaps TRBD1 (5 bases). The CDR3 runs to 14 residues. The germline CDR1 and CDR2 sequences are LNHDA and SQIVND (reference sequence). Trimming removed 6 bases from V and 1 base from J, with 9 bases in between. As DNA, the CDR3 is TGTGCCAGTAGCGATACAGGGAACACCGGGGAGCTGTTTTTT. This codes for CASSDTGNTGELFF.

This chain links TRBV7-9 with TRBJ1-6; D is ambiguous. Trimming stripped 5 bases from V and 8 bases from J, with 10 bases between. Per germline, CDR1 SEHNR and CDR2 FQNEAQ (reference sequence). The CDR3 is 13 amino acids. The CDR3 reads CASSGGFDSPLHF. As DNA, the CDR3 is TGTGCCAGCAGCGGAGGGTTTGATTCACCCCTCCACTTT.

The chain combines TRBV12-3 or TRBV12-4 with TRBJ1-2; TRBD1 matches at 10 bases. This CDR3 is built from 13 residues. V was pared by 6 bases and J by 8 bases, with 6 bases of the junction left unmatched. As DNA, the CDR3 is TGTGCCAGCAGCCCGACAGGGGGCAGGGGCTACACCTTC. Encoded protein: CASSPTGGRGYTF.

The rearrangement links TRBV11-2 to TRBJ2-7, with a tentative D call TRBD1 (5 bases). This CDR3 is 11 amino acids long. Trimming took 5 bases from V and 5 from J, leaving 7 bases between them. Per germline, CDR1 SGHAT and CDR2 FQNNGV. CDR3 in amino acids: CASSIQDEQYF. In DNA, the CDR3 is TGTGCCAGCAGCATACAGGACGAGCAGTACTTC.

This clone was counted many times. The genes are TRBV7-2 and TRBJ2-5, with 7 bases that match TRBD2. J lost 6 bases, V lost 3 bases, and 16 bases had no gene match. The germline V gene has CDR1 SGHTA and CDR2 FQGNSA. CDR3 length: 17 residues. CDR3 region: CASSFSSGRGRSQTQYF. CDR3 coding DNA: TGTGCCAGCAGCTTTTCTTCGGGGAGGGGTAGGTCGCAGACCCAGTACTTC.

This clone was counted only a few times. The V call is TRBV3-1 (or the pseudogene TRBV3-2), the J call TRBJ2-7; the match to TRBD1 covers 8 bases. Germline CDR1 LGHDT, CDR2 YNNKEL (reference sequence). The CDR3 extends over 17 amino acids. Unmatched junction bases numbered 10, after V lost 1 base and J lost 2 bases. The chain's CDR3 is CASSQVGGQESTYEQYF. CDR3 bases: TGTGCCAGCAGCCAAGTAGGGGGACAGGAAAGTACCTACGAGCAGTACTTC.

This clone has more than one count but fewer than ten. The gene calls are TRBV28 and TRBJ1-5; D might be TRBD1 (6 bases). This CDR3 has 16 amino acids. Germline loops: CDR1 MDHEN, CDR2 SYDVKM. The V end lost 5 bases, the J end lost 0 bases, and 14 bases lay between the germline ends. CDR3 region: CASSLPTGSSNQPQHF. The CDR3 bases are TGTGCCAGCAGTCTCCCGACAGGATCTAGCAATCAGCCCCAGCATTTT.

The chain links TRBV15 to TRBJ1-2; maybe TRBD1 (5 bases). Trimming removed 0 bases at V and 7 bases at J, with 18 bases between. The CDR3 contains 16 residues. CDR1 LNHNV and CDR2 YYDKDF come from the germline V gene (reference sequence). The CDR3: CATSRDMGGRVSGYTF. DNA for the CDR3: TGTGCCACCAGCAGAGATATGGGTGGCAGGGTTTCTGGCTACACCTTC.

The rearrangement links TRBV25-1 to TRBJ1-4, with a possible D match to TRBD1 (6 bases). The CDR3 length is 15 residues. Per the germline V gene, CDR1 is MGHDK and CDR2 is SYGVNS. With 5 bases removed from V and 3 bases from J, the gap between germline ends came to 13 bases. The chain's CDR3 is CASSTWGRANEKLFF. The CDR3 DNA reads TGTGCCAGCAGTACCTGGGGGCGCGCTAATGAAAAACTGTTTTTT.

The count of this clone is one. This chain connects TRBV19 to TRBJ2-7, with 7 bases aligning to TRBD1. The ends lost 4 bases at V and 3 bases at J; junction bases unmatched: 15. This CDR3 region has 17 residues. Germline lookup yields CDR1 LNHDA and CDR2 SQIVND (reference sequence). CDR3 amino acids: CASSTQHRGSRRYEQYF. CDR3 DNA sequence: TGTGCCAGTAGTACTCAACACAGGGGATCAAGGCGCTACGAGCAGTACTTC.

This clone was detected once. The rearrangement links TRBV6-5 to TRBJ1-1; possibly TRBD1 for D (5 bases). Trimming cost V 6 bases and J 4 bases, with 15 bases left between them. The germline gives CDR1 MNHEY, CDR2 SVGAGI. The CDR3 runs 14 residues. Here the CDR3 DNA reads TGTGCCAGCAGGAGGTCCCGGGGGAGCACTGAAGCTTTCTTT. Protein sequence: CASRRSRGSTEAFF.

CDR3: CAWSGTGDLLNYGYTF. The CDR3 region has the DNA TGTGCCTGGAGTGGGACAGGGGACCTCCTTAACTATGGCTACACCTTC. This chain connects TRBV30 to TRBJ1-2; TRBD1 matches at 9 bases. The J segment lost 1 base and the V segment lost 1 base, leaving 7 bases of the junction unmatched. CDR3 length: 16 amino acids. Germline V gene lookup returns CDR1 GTSNPN and CDR2 SVGIG (reference sequence).

The chain has TRBV30 and TRBJ1-4; 7 nucleotides line up with TRBD1. The CDR3 totals 12 residues. The germline gives CDR1 GTSNPN, CDR2 SVGIG (reference sequence). J lost 8 bases, V lost 3 bases, and 3 bases had no gene match. The CDR3 coding sequence is TGTGCCTGGAGCAGGGGACAGGAAAAACTGTTTTTT. Amino acids: CAWSRGQEKLFF.

The genes are TRBV28 and TRBJ2-3; TRBD2 matches at 8 bases. Unmatched junction bases numbered 10, after V lost 5 bases and J lost 3 bases. CDR3 length: 16 amino acids. Germline loops: CDR1 MDHEN, CDR2 SYDVKM. CDR3: CASSPISGSWTDTQYF. CDR3 coding DNA: TGTGCCAGCAGTCCAATAAGCGGGAGCTGGACAGATACGCAGTATTTT.

In this sample, this clone turned up once. The rearrangement links TRBV7-2 to TRBJ2-7; 15 nucleotides agree with TRBD2. The CDR3 totals 15 residues. The V gene end was trimmed by 5 bases and the J gene end by 2 bases; junction bases not matched to a gene: 1. Per germline, CDR1 SGHTA and CDR2 FQGNSA. The CDR3 DNA sequence: TGTGCCAGCAGCCGGACTAGCGGGAGGGCCTACGAGCAGTACTTC. It is translated as CASSRTSGRAYEQYF. Filled out from reference TRBV7-2 and TRBJ2-7, the complete variable domain reads GAGVSQSPSNKVTEKGKDVELRCDPISGHTALYWYRQSLGQGLEFLIYFQGNSAPDKSGLPSDRFSAERTGGSVSTLTIQRTQQEDSAVYLCASSRTSGRAYEQYFGPGTRLTVT.

The chain joins TRBV28 to TRBJ2-5; 12 nucleotides agree with TRBD2. The ends lost 7 bases at V and 5 bases at J; junction bases unmatched: 8. Germline-derived CDR1 and CDR2 are MDHEN and SYDVKM. The CDR3 has 15 residues. CDR3 protein: CASNVPLAGGETQYF. The CDR3 DNA sequence: TGTGCCAGCAATGTCCCCCTAGCGGGAGGGGAGACCCAGTACTTC.

CDR3 sequence reads: CASSLARGTYEQYF. The CDR3 bases are TGTGCCAGCAGCTTAGCGAGGGGGACCTACGAGCAGTACTTC. V gene TRBV7-8 combines with J gene TRBJ2-7; TRBD1 is a possible D gene (6 bases). CDR3 size: 14 residues. Between the trimmed V and J ends, which lost 0 bases and 2 bases, there was a span of 8 bases. Germline V gene sequence: CDR1 SGHVS, CDR2 FQNEAQ.

The rearrangement uses TRBV27 and TRBJ2-7, with D perhaps matching TRBD2 (7 bases). Germline V gives CDR1 MNHEY, CDR2 SMNVEV (reference sequence). The CDR3 sequence is 13 residues long. Trimming shortened V by 8 bases and J by 2 bases, and 13 bases separated the two germline ends. CDR3 protein: CASGGGPTYEQYF. The CDR3 nucleotides read TGTGCCAGCGGGGGGGGGCCAACCTACGAGCAGTACTTC.

The chain combines TRBV7-9 with TRBJ2-7, with 9 bases aligning to TRBD1. V gave up 3 bases and J gave up 1 base; unmatched junction bases: 7. Germline V gene data show CDR1 as SEHNR and CDR2 as FQNEAQ (reference sequence). This CDR3 is built from 16 residues. CDR3 sequence (DNA): TGTGCCAGCAGCTTCCTGCCGGGACAGGGTTCCTACGAGCAGTACTTC. This gives the protein CASSFLPGQGSYEQYF.

The chain joins TRBV9 to TRBJ2-3, with 7 nucleotides matching TRBD2. CDR1 SGDLS and CDR2 YYNGEE come from the germline V gene. V was pared by 4 bases and J by 4 bases, with 9 bases of the junction left unmatched. This CDR3 is 15 amino acids long. DNA of the CDR3: TGTGCCAGCAGCCCCACCGGGAGGACGGCAGATACGCAGTATTTT. It translates to CASSPTGRTADTQYF.

CDR3 sequence reads: CSASRGNSNEKLFF. CDR3 nucleotides: TGCAGTGCTAGTAGGGGTAACTCTAATGAAAAACTGTTTTTT. V and J are TRBV20-1 and TRBJ1-4, with D possibly being TRBD1 (5 bases). Germline V CDR1 and CDR2: DFQATT, SNEGSKA (reference sequence). CDR3 length: 14 amino acids. Deletions cut 3 bases from V and 3 bases from J, with 11 bases between.

CDR3 region: CASSLYGGTEAFF. For the CDR3, the DNA is TGTGCCAGCAGCTTATACGGGGGGACTGAAGCTTTCTTT. The V gene is TRBV7-9, the J gene TRBJ1-1, with TRBD1 as a possible D gene (5 bases). Looked up from germline, CDR1 is SEHNR and CDR2 is FQNEAQ (reference sequence). Deletions cut 2 bases from V and 5 bases from J, with 9 bases between. CDR3 length: 13 residues.

The chain recombines TRBV30 with TRBJ2-1; D is uncertain. With 0 bases removed from V and 12 bases from J, the gap between germline ends came to 9 bases. The CDR3 is 11 residues long. Germline V gives CDR1 GTSNPN, CDR2 SVGIG (reference sequence). The CDR3 here is CAWSVYPGQFF. The CDR3 DNA sequence: TGTGCCTGGAGTGTTTACCCAGGGCAGTTCTTC.

The chain is built from TRBV9 and TRBJ2-3; the match to TRBD2 covers 12 bases. J was trimmed by 1 base and V by 4 bases; bases with no gene match: 16. There are 20 residues in the CDR3. The germline V gene encodes CDR1 SGDLS and CDR2 YYNGEE. In DNA, the CDR3 is TGTGCCAGCAGCTATGACTCGCCTAGCGGGGGGGCTTTTGGCACAGATACGCAGTATTTT. It encodes CASSYDSPSGGAFGTDTQYF.

This chain connects TRBV5-1 to TRBJ2-7; 10 bases agree with TRBD1. Trimming at V came to 4 bases and at J to 5 bases, leaving 9 bases not matched to a gene. The germline V gene encodes CDR1 SGHRS and CDR2 YFSETQ. The CDR3 is 15 residues long. CDR3 protein: CASSRTGQGVDEQYF. CDR3 DNA sequence: TGCGCCAGCAGCCGGACCGGACAGGGGGTCGACGAGCAGTACTTC.